The entry below gives a single TCR beta chain sequence along with its context. This sample was included in a study of CD8+ T cells in alopecia areata. In germline, CDR1 is GTSNPN, CDR2 SVGIG (reference sequence). With V trimmed by 2 bases and J by 3 bases, 9 bases remained unmatched. This CDR3 region has 16 residues. RNA extraction was followed by reverse transcription into cDNA, which acted as the sequencing template. Clones were read by immunoSEQ multiplex PCR, and TCRdb kept only the in-frame ones, dropping some. The sample holds approximately 150,000 clones, roughly 46% seen once. The sequence came from a human donor with alopecia areata. Sequences were derived from CD4+ T cells sorted from blood, sampled at week 0. This chain joins TRBV30 and TRBJ2-7; TRBD1 aligns across 11 bases. Here the CDR3 DNA reads TGTGCCTGGAGTCAAAACGAGGGGACAGGGGGCTACGAGCAGTACTTC. As protein: CAWSQNEGTGGYEQYF.